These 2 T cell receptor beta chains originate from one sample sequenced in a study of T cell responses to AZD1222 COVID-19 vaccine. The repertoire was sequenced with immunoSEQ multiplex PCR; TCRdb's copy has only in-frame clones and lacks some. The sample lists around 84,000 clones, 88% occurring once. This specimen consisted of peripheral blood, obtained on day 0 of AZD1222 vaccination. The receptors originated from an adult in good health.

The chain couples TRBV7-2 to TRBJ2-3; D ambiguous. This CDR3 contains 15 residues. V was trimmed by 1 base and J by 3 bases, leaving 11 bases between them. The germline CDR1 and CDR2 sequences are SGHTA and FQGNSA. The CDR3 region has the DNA TGTGCCAGCAGCTTAGTCTCTGGGTGGACAGATACGCAGTATTTT. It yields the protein CASSLVSGWTDTQYF.

CDR3 DNA sequence: TGTGCCAGCTCACGTATCGACAGGGACACTGAAGCTTTCTTT. Amino acid sequence: CASSRIDRDTEAFF. This chain connects TRBV18 to TRBJ1-1, with 7 bases fitting TRBD1. The CDR3 has 14 residues. CDR1 and CDR2 from the germline V gene are KGHSH and LQKENI. V shed 4 bases, J shed 3 bases, and the junction held 5 bases outside the gene matches.